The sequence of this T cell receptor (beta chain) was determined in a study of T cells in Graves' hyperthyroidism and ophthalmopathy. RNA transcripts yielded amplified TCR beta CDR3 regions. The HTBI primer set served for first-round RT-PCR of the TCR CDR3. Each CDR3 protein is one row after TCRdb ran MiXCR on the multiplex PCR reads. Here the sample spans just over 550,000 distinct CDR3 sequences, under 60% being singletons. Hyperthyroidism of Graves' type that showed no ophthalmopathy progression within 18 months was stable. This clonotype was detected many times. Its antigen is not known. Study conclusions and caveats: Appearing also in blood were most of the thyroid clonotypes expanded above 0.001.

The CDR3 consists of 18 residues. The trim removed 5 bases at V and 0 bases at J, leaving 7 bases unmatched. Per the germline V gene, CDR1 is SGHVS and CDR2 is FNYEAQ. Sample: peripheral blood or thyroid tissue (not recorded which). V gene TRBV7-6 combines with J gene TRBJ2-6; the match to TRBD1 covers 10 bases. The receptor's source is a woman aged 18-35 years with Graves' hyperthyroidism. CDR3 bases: TGTGCCAGCAGCCCGAGACAGGGGGCAAGCTCTGGGGCCAACGTCCTGACTTTC. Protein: CASSPRQGASSGANVLTF.